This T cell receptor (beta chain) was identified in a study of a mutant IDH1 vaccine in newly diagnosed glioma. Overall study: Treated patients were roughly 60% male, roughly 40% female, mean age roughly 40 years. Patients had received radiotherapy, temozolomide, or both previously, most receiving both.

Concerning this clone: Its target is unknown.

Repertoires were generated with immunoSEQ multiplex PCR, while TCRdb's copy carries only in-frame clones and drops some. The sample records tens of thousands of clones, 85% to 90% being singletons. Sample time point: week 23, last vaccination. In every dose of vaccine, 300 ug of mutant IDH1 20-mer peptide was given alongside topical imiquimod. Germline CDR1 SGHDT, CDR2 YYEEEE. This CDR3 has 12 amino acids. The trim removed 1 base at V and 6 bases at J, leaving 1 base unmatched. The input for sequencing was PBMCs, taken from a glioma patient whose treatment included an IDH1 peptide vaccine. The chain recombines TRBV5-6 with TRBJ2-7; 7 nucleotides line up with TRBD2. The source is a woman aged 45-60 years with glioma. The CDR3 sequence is CASSLPGGEQYF. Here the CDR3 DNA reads TGTGCCAGCAGCTTGCCGGGGGGCGAGCAGTACTTC. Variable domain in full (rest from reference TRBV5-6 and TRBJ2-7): DAGVTQSPTHLIKTRGQQVTLRCSPKSGHDTVSWYQQALGQGPQFIFQYYEEEERQRGNFPDRFSGHQFPNYSSELNVNALLLGDSALYLCASSLPGGEQYFGPGTRLTVT.